This T cell receptor beta chain was sequenced in a study of cytomegalovirus exposure and HLA in healthy donors. Study background: Among the roughly 370 genotyped donors, 81% were placed in the Caucasian-associated ancestry cluster. Broader study findings: Researchers counted 180 or so TCR beta chains as cytomegalovirus-associated. A link between a missense DCLRE1C variant and TCR beta V- and J-gene trimming emerged from a later analysis. Serostatus for CMV was the only available immune exposure information.

Concerning this clone: Its antigen is not identified.

CDR1 and CDR2 (germline): SGHTA, FQGTGA. Trimming removed 0 bases at V and 4 bases at J, with 8 bases between. CDR3 length: 14 amino acids. The PCR made use of 60 Vbeta and 13 Jbeta primers. Sequenced by immunoSEQ multiplex PCR; TCRdb stores in-frame clones only, minus some. This repertoire shows roughly 140,000 clones, approximately 79% found once; its top ten account for 0.5% to 0.85%. The sequencing input was PBMCs. This clonotype originated in a male donor in good health and CMV-seronegative. The V gene is TRBV7-3, the J gene TRBJ2-3; weak D call: TRBD2 (6 bases). The CDR3 loop reads CASSLTGGSDTQYF. CDR3 DNA: TGTGCCAGCAGCTTAACGGGAGGTTCAGATACGCAGTATTTT. The entire variable domain, with the rest obtained from reference TRBV7-3 and TRBJ2-3, is as follows: GAGVSQTPSNKVTEKGKYVELRCDPISGHTALYWYRQSLGQGPEFLIYFQGTGAADDSGLPNDRFFAVRPEGSVSTLKIQRTERGDSAVYLCASSLTGGSDTQYFGPGTRLTVL.